Sequencing of this T cell receptor beta chain was carried out in a study of blood T cell repertoires in COVID-19. Whole-study context: PBMCs, B-cell-depleted T cells, or T cells provided the cDNA or gDNA that made up the material.

Profiled with immunoSEQ multiplex PCR; TCRdb holds only in-frame clones, not every one. The sample has over 450,000 clones, nearly 90% seen once. Source material: peripheral blood. The TCR comes from a man aged 18 to 29 with COVID-19, enrolled during active disease.

CDR3 DNA sequence: TGTGCCAGCCAGGGACAGTTGGCTAACTATGGCTACACCTTC. Encoded protein: CASQGQLANYGYTF. This sequence joins TRBV28 and TRBJ1-2; TRBD1 agrees at 7 bases. Germline trimming cut 8 bases from V and 0 bases from J; bases unmatched to any gene: 6. The CDR3 loop spans 14 amino acids. The V gene's germline CDR1 is MDHEN and CDR2 SYDVKM.